This TCR beta chain derives from a study of CD8 T cells in ankylosing spondylitis. The V gene's germline CDR1 is PRHDT and CDR2 FYEKMQ (reference sequence). CDR3 size: 17 residues. V dropped 0 bases and J dropped 0 bases, with 12 bases sitting between them. TCRdb recomputed calls from the 5' RACE reads with MiXCR, one row per CDR3 protein. This sample has approximately 30,000 distinct CDR3 sequences; 6.5% to 9% occur once, and the top ten carry just under 30%. This clonotype turned up a few times. The antigen is not known. Points from the study as a whole: Significant enrichment of disease-linked clones was reported in matched ankylosing spondylitis synovial fluid. With a CD8+ phenotype, disease-linked clones were relatively rare in peripheral blood. Certain motif variants had earlier appeared in reactive arthritis synovial fluid and blood.

V gene TRBV13 combines with J gene TRBJ2-1, with TRBD1 as a possible D gene (6 bases). The sequence was obtained from a male donor with ankylosing spondylitis or in good health (not recorded which). Sequencing was carried out using blood. The CDR3 nucleotides are TGTGCCAGCAGCTTAGGCGGACAGCAAATCTCCTACAATGAGCAGTTCTTC. This encodes CASSLGGQQISYNEQFF. The variable domain in full, with the rest retrieved from reference TRBV13 and TRBJ2-1, is AAGVIQSPRHLIKEKRETATLKCYPIPRHDTVYWYQQGPGQDPQFLISFYEKMQSDKGSIPDRFSAQQFSDYHSELNMSSLELGDSALYFCASSLGGQQISYNEQFFGPGTRLTVL.